These 21 T cell receptor beta chains were sequenced from one sample in a study of cytotoxic CD8 clonotypes in ibrutinib-treated CLL. Here immunoSEQ multiplex PCR was the method, and the copy in TCRdb shows in-frame clones only, minus some. The table includes fewer than 100,000 clones, 75% to 85% detected once. The input for sequencing was PBMCs, taken after 12 months of ibrutinib treatment. These receptors originate from a human donor with chronic lymphocytic leukemia.

CDR3 sequence (DNA): TGTGCCAGCAGCTTAGGAGTTGAGCAGTTCTTC. Amino acid sequence: CASSLGVEQFF. The V call is TRBV7-6, the J call TRBJ2-1; D unresolved. Trimming removed 1 base from V and 9 bases from J, with 4 bases in between. CDR3 length equals 11 residues. The germline gives CDR1 SGHVS, CDR2 FNYEAQ. Full variable domain (missing parts from reference TRBV7-6 and TRBJ2-1): GAGVSQSPRYKVTKRGQDVALRCDPISGHVSLYWYRQALGQGPEFLTYFNYEAQQDKSGLPNDRFSAERPEGSISTLTIQRTEQRDSAMYRCASSLGVEQFFGPGTRLTVL.

The rearrangement joins TRBV19 to TRBJ2-7, with D perhaps TRBD1 (6 bases). Germline V gives CDR1 LNHDA, CDR2 SQIVND (reference sequence). Trimming removed 6 bases at V and 2 bases at J, with 14 bases between. CDR3 length: 14 amino acids. The CDR3 bases are TGTGCCAGTAGGAGGGGGACCGACGCCTACGAGCAGTACTTC. Its translation: CASRRGTDAYEQYF.

V is TRBV27 and J is TRBJ2-1, with TRBD1 matching over 8 bases. Germline assignment: CDR1 MNHEY and CDR2 SMNVEV (reference sequence). The CDR3 covers 13 residues. V was pared by 7 bases and J by 7 bases, with 6 bases of the junction left unmatched. The CDR3 sequence is CASKQGAGNEQFF. Written as DNA, the CDR3 is TGTGCCAGCAAGCAGGGGGCGGGTAATGAGCAGTTCTTC.

The rearrangement links TRBV15 to TRBJ1-5; D is unresolved. CDR3 length: 12 amino acids. V was pared by 0 bases and J by 6 bases, with 3 bases between. CDR1 LNHNV and CDR2 YYDKDF come from the germline V gene (reference sequence). The CDR3 coding sequence is TGTGCCACCAGCAGAGATGTTCAGCCCCAGCATTTT. This translates into CATSRDVQPQHF.

The chain combines TRBV7-2 with TRBJ1-3; a possible D gene is TRBD1 (5 bases). Germline-derived CDR1 and CDR2 are SGHTA and FQGNSA. Trimming took off 5 bases at V and 3 bases at J, with 17 bases between the two ends. The CDR3 length is 16 residues. CDR3 region: CASSHRRGLDGNTIYF. The CDR3 DNA sequence: TGTGCCAGCAGCCATCGTAGGGGCTTGGATGGAAACACCATATATTTT.

This clone occurred once. V usage is TRBV5-1 and J usage is TRBJ1-2; no clear D. This CDR3 spans 14 amino acids. Trimming took 4 bases from V and 0 from J, leaving 10 bases between them. CDR1 and CDR2 (germline): SGHRS, YFSETQ. CDR3 DNA sequence: TGCGCCAGCAGCCTGGCTGGGGCTAACTATGGCTACACCTTC. Translated: CASSLAGANYGYTF.

This clone has just a few counts. V gene TRBV4-3 combines with J gene TRBJ1-2; D not resolved. V shed 0 bases and J shed 5 bases, with 13 bases lying between them. This CDR3 is 15 amino acids long. Germline CDR1 reads LGHNA; CDR2 reads YSLEER. The CDR3 reads CASSQDGVPGYGYTF. CDR3 coding DNA: TGCGCCAGCAGCCAAGACGGGGTTCCCGGGTATGGCTACACCTTC.

This chain links TRBV6-6 with TRBJ2-2; D gene ambiguous. This CDR3 region has 13 residues. Looked up from germline, CDR1 is MNHNY and CDR2 is SVGAGI (reference sequence). The ends were cut back, 6 bases at V and 9 bases at J, with 14 bases in the middle. The CDR3 sequence: CASRPGALWELFF. The DNA of the CDR3 is TGTGCCAGCAGACCCGGAGCCCTCTGGGAGCTGTTTTTT.

The chain is built from TRBV27 and TRBJ2-3, with TRBD2 matching over 10 bases. The ends lost 3 bases at V and 7 bases at J; junction bases unmatched: 7. Per germline, CDR1 MNHEY and CDR2 SMNVEV (reference sequence). The CDR3 sequence is 15 residues long. The CDR3, as DNA: TGTGCCAGCAGTTTCCGGCCTAGCGGGAGTCATACGCAGTATTTT. Its translation is CASSFRPSGSHTQYF.

The gene calls are TRBV21-1 and TRBJ2-4; TRBD2 is taken as the D call from the table, unchecked against the DNA. TRBV21-1 is termed a pseudogene. CDR3 length equals 19 residues. CDR3 in amino acids: CASSKPADYPMGAKNIQYF. For the CDR3, the DNA is TGTGCCAGCAGCAAACCAGCCGACTACCCCATGGGAGCCAAAAACATTCAGTACTTC.

The chain combines TRBV18 with TRBJ2-7; D unclear. Trimming took off 3 bases at V and 7 bases at J, with 13 bases between the two ends. CDR1 is KGHSH, CDR2 LQKENI, per germline. The CDR3 sequence is 13 residues long. The CDR3 region has the DNA TGTGCCAGCTCACCGGGCGGCCTGCGGGAGCAGTACTTC. It yields the protein CASSPGGLREQYF.

The J gene is TRBJ1-1, the V gene TRBV20-1; D uncertain. The CDR3 spans 11 residues. CDR1 DFQATT and CDR2 SNEGSKA come from the germline V gene (reference sequence). V was trimmed by 6 bases and J by 6 bases, leaving 11 bases between them. The CDR3 DNA sequence: TGCAGTGCCGCCCGGCGATCTGAAGCTTTCTTT. Translating gives CSAARRSEAFF.

This clone occurred once. The V gene is TRBV6-5, the J gene TRBJ1-4; the D is unclear. Germline V gene sequence: CDR1 MNHEY, CDR2 SVGAGI. The CDR3 extends over 16 amino acids. V was clipped by 4 bases and J by 0 bases, with 12 bases between them. The CDR3 here is CASSFRPGATNEKLFF. In DNA form, the CDR3 reads TGTGCCAGCAGTTTCCGGCCGGGTGCAACTAATGAAAAACTGTTTTTT.

J is TRBJ2-1 and V is TRBV29-1, with a weak D call TRBD2 (5 bases). The V end was cut by 5 bases, the J end by 8 bases, with 16 bases between. The CDR3 runs to 13 residues. The germline CDR1 and CDR2 sequences are SQVTM and ANQGSEA. CDR3 region: CSVRRGGGDEQFF. CDR3 nucleotides: TGCAGCGTTCGCCGTGGAGGTGGCGATGAGCAGTTCTTC.

The V and J genes are TRBV6-1 and TRBJ2-3; 8 bases are a match to TRBD2. The CDR3 has 15 residues. The germline V gene has CDR1 MNHNS and CDR2 SASEGT. The V gene end was trimmed by 4 bases and the J gene end by 0 bases; junction bases not matched to a gene: 3. The CDR3 DNA reads as TGTGCCAGCAGTGTGGCTAGCGGGAGCACAGATACGCAGTATTTT. Translated: CASSVASGSTDTQYF.

This clone was seen just once. The chain carries TRBV6-5 and TRBJ1-5; no clear D gene. There are 15 residues in the CDR3. CDR1 is MNHEY, CDR2 SVGAGI, per germline. Trimming shortened V by 6 bases and J by 6 bases, and 18 bases separated the two germline ends. The CDR3 loop reads CASSRAGDGGQPQHF. In nucleotides, the CDR3 is TGTGCCAGCAGCCGGGCCGGAGACGGCGGTCAGCCCCAGCATTTT.

This clone was picked up one time. CDR3 region: CASSDSDGGPYTF. DNA of the CDR3: TGTGCCAGCAGTGACTCGGACGGGGGGCCCTACACCTTC. The rearrangement joins TRBV6-4 to TRBJ1-2; D possibly corresponds to TRBD1 (6 bases). This CDR3 region has 13 residues. Trimming cost V 0 bases and J 10 bases, with 12 bases left between them. Germline V gene lookup returns CDR1 MRHNA and CDR2 SNTAGT.

V and J are TRBV11-3 and TRBJ2-1; D is perhaps TRBD2 (5 bases). The CDR3 is 16 amino acids. Trimming left V 5 bases short and J 5 bases short, with 19 bases between. Germline lookup yields CDR1 SGHNT and CDR2 YENEEA. The CDR3 nucleotides are TGTGCCAGCAGCGATACCGGGCCCCGAGCGGACAATGAGCAGTTCTTC. Translation: CASSDTGPRADNEQFF. Drawing the rest from reference TRBV11-3 and TRBJ2-1, the complete variable domain is EAGVVQSPRYKIIEKKQPVAFWCNPISGHNTLYWYLQNLGQGPELLIRYENEEAVDDSQLPKDRFSAERLKGVDSTLKIQPAELGDSAVYLCASSDTGPRADNEQFFGPGTRLTVL.

J is TRBJ2-5 and V is TRBV10-3; TRBD2 matches 8 bases. Trimming cost V 4 bases and J 4 bases; bases outside gene matches: 8. Germline CDR1 and CDR2: ENHRY and SYGVKD. This CDR3 has 15 amino acids. CDR3 sequence reads: CAISAPGLEGETQYF. CDR3 bases: TGTGCCATCAGTGCGCCGGGACTAGAAGGAGAGACCCAGTACTTC.

The V call is TRBV6-5, the J call TRBJ2-7; 10 bases are shared with TRBD2. This CDR3 is built from 14 residues. J gave up 2 bases and V 6 bases, and 4 bases lay outside the gene matches. CDR1 is MNHEY and CDR2 is SVGAGI in the germline V gene. For the CDR3, the DNA is TGTGCCAGCAGGGCTAGCGGGGGTACCTACGAGCAGTACTTC. Its protein is CASRASGGTYEQYF.

The gene calls are TRBV28 and TRBJ1-1; no reliable D call. CDR1 and CDR2 from the germline V gene are MDHEN and SYDVKM. Deletions cut 6 bases from V and 8 bases from J, with 10 bases between. CDR3 length: 11 residues. This chain's CDR3 is CASRLTVEAFF. CDR3 DNA: TGTGCCAGCAGGCTCACAGTAGAAGCTTTCTTT.